This TCR beta chain comes out of a study of T cell responses to AZD1222 COVID-19 vaccine. This clone appeared a single time. Its antigen remains unknown. The CDR3 totals 12 residues. Germline lookup yields CDR1 SNHLY and CDR2 FYNNEI. V was trimmed by 6 bases and J by 3 bases, leaving 8 bases between them. General study points: Just five or six AZD1222 recipients were seropositive at baseline.

Method: immunoSEQ multiplex PCR; TCRdb's copy keeps in-frame clones and lacks some. The sample consists of some 150,000 clones, 85% to 95% of them appearing once. The chain uses TRBV2 and TRBJ1-2; tentative D call: TRBD1 (5 bases). The origin of this receptor is an adult in good health. The sequences come from peripheral blood, collected on day 0 of MenACWY control vaccination. The CDR3 protein is CASRAGHYGYTF. The DNA of the CDR3 is TGTGCCAGCAGAGCGGGACACTATGGCTACACCTTC. Full variable domain (missing parts from reference TRBV2 and TRBJ1-2): EPEVTQTPSHQVTQMGQEVILRCVPISNHLYFYWYRQILGQKVEFLVSFYNNEISEKSEIFDDQFSVERPDGSNFTLKIRSTKLEDSAMYFCASRAGHYGYTFGSGTRLTVV.